This is a list of T cell receptor beta chains from one sample in a study of shared clonotypes between healthy human individuals. Sequencing used immunoSEQ multiplex PCR; TCRdb keeps in-frame clones, though not all of them. The sample lists about 1.5 million clones, 98% occurring once. The sequencing input was naive CD4+ T cells sorted from blood. The receptor source for this set is a man aged 30 to 39 in good health. The CDR3 runs from the conserved cysteine through the conserved F or W. The D gene is left open where the match is weak. Not every row has a clone size; where given, it reads once, few, many or a size class.

j_gene,v_gene,d_gene,abundance,CDR3aa,CDR3nt
TRBJ1-4,TRBV5-1,TRBD1,.,CASSLAGQGAEKLFF,TGCGCCAGCAGCTTGGCGGGACAGGGGGCTGAAAAACTGTTTTTT
TRBJ2-5,TRBV5-6,.,.,CASSRGYGETQYF,TGTGCCAGCAGCCGGGGGTACGGGGAGACCCAGTACTTC
TRBJ2-7,TRBV14,.,.,CASSQNIWETTYEQYF,TGTGCCAGCAGCCAAAATATCTGGGAGACCACCTACGAGCAGTACTTC
TRBJ2-1,TRBV11-2,.,.,CASSLVLGVQFF,TGTGCCAGCAGCTTAGTACTAGGTGTGCAGTTCTTC
TRBJ2-7,TRBV28,.,.,CASSFGVGTYEQYF,TGTGCCAGCAGTTTCGGGGTGGGGACCTACGAGCAGTACTTC
TRBJ2-3,TRBV6-5,.,.,CASSYFGQGPTDTQYF,TGTGCCAGCAGTTACTTCGGGCAGGGTCCCACAGATACGCAGTATTTT
TRBJ2-3,TRBV2,.,.,CASSLRAGADTQYF,TGTGCCAGCAGTCTGAGGGCCGGTGCAGATACGCAGTATTTT
TRBJ2-7,TRBV4-2,.,.,CASSQSIWGSDEQYF,TGTGCCAGCAGCCAATCCATCTGGGGTTCCGACGAGCAGTACTTC
TRBJ2-7,TRBV28,.,.,CASSLSFYEQYF,TGTGCCAGCAGTTTGAGTTTCTACGAGCAGTACTTC
TRBJ2-7,TRBV10-3,TRBD2,once,CAISVDSISGRHYF,TGTGCCATCAGCGTAGATTCCATTAGCGGGAGACACTACTTC
TRBJ1-4,TRBV7-9,.,.,CASSLAITSTNEKLFF,TGTGCCAGCAGCTTAGCGATCACTTCAACTAATGAAAAACTGTTTTTT
TRBJ2-3,TRBV29-1,.,.,CSVEDGRSTDTQYF,TGCAGCGTTGAAGATGGGCGGAGCACAGATACGCAGTATTTT
TRBJ2-2,TRBV5-4,TRBD2,.,CASSGELAGANTGELFF,TGTGCCAGCAGCGGAGAACTAGCGGGGGCGAACACCGGGGAGCTGTTTTTT
TRBJ2-7,TRBV7-2,.,.,CASSLTIPGYRTYEQYF,TGTGCCAGCAGCCTCACCATTCCGGGATACCGTACCTACGAGCAGTACTTC
TRBJ2-3,TRBV5-1,.,.,CASSLRTRTSTDTQYF,TGCGCCAGCAGCTTGCGTACAAGAACTAGCACAGATACGCAGTATTTT
TRBJ2-3,TRBV5-4,TRBD2,.,CASRLQGGAGGLTDTQYF,TGTGCCAGCAGGCTACAGGGGGGAGCGGGAGGGCTCACAGATACGCAGTATTTT
TRBJ2-3,TRBV18,.,.,CASSPPVRTDTQYF,TGTGCCAGCTCACCACCCGTTCGGACAGATACGCAGTATTTT
TRBJ1-5,TRBV28,.,.,CASSFRNQPQHF,TGTGCCAGCAGTTTCCGTAATCAGCCCCAGCATTTT
TRBJ2-5,TRBV5-4,.,.,CASSLGAEETQYF,TGTGCCAGCAGCTTGGGGGCGGAAGAGACCCAGTACTTC
TRBJ1-4,TRBV28,.,.,CASSDSGRVGEKLFF,TGTGCCAGCAGTGACTCGGGTAGGGTTGGTGAAAAACTGTTTTTT
TRBJ1-1,TRBV11-2,.,.,CASERQMNTEAFF,TGTGCCAGCGAGAGGCAGATGAACACTGAAGCTTTCTTT
TRBJ1-2,TRBV30,TRBD1,once,CAWSTTGQIYNYGYTF,TGTGCCTGGAGTACGACGGGACAGATATACAACTATGGCTACACCTTC
TRBJ1-5,TRBV30,.,.,CAWSVQEEQPQHF,TGTGCCTGGAGTGTCCAGGAGGAGCAGCCCCAGCATTTT
TRBJ1-3,TRBV15,TRBD1,.,CATSIRQGSSGNTIYF,TGTGCCACCAGCATCAGACAGGGAAGCTCTGGAAACACCATATATTTT
TRBJ2-7,TRBV28,.,.,CASRAGSGLYEQYF,TGTGCCAGCAGGGCAGGCTCGGGTCTCTACGAGCAGTACTTC
TRBJ1-1,TRBV6-1,.,.,CASSEFPGNTEAFF,TGTGCCAGCAGTGAGTTTCCAGGGAACACTGAAGCTTTCTTT
TRBJ2-7,TRBV7-9,.,.,CASSLDLRDYEQYF,TGTGCCAGCAGCTTAGACCTAAGAGACTACGAGCAGTACTTC
TRBJ2-7,TRBV7-2,TRBD1,.,CASSRYRDRGSYEQYF,TGTGCCAGCAGCCGGTACCGGGACAGGGGTTCCTACGAGCAGTACTTC